This TCR beta chain was identified during a study of early T cells in non-severe SARS-CoV-2 infection. TCRdb fed the 5' RACE reads into MiXCR, producing one record per CDR3 protein. The sample includes tens of thousands of distinct CDR3 sequences, 11% to 15% of them seen just once. The CDR3 consists of 15 residues. Losses at the gene ends were 6 bases for V and 0 bases for J; bases not matched to a gene: 4. Sequenced: whole blood. The chain recombines TRBV12-3 or TRBV12-4 with TRBJ2-3, with 9 bases that match TRBD2. The clonotype was recovered from an adult who was a healthcare worker with PCR-confirmed SARS-CoV-2 infection or an uninfected control (not recorded which). CDR3 protein: CASRPLAGSTDTQYF. In DNA form, the CDR3 reads TGTGCCAGCAGGCCCCTAGCGGGAAGCACAGATACGCAGTATTTT.